This T cell receptor (beta chain) comes out of a study of blood T cell repertoires in COVID-19. Background on the study: Whether acute or convalescent, the COVID-19 samples came from the United States, Italy and Spain. In each case, the material was cDNA or gDNA derived from T cells, B-cell-depleted T cells, or PBMCs.

Generated by immunoSEQ multiplex PCR, the TCRdb table keeps only in-frame clones and is missing some. This repertoire shows about 280,000 clones, roughly nine tenths found once; its top ten account for approximately 12%. Trimming pared 1 base from V and 2 bases from J, leaving 10 bases between. The CDR3 consists of 15 residues. The V gene's germline CDR1 is LNHNV and CDR2 YYDKDF (reference sequence). Seattle patients were enrolled during active infection and followed longitudinally. The TCR originated in a woman aged 25-40 years with COVID-19, enrolled during active disease. The rearrangement uses TRBV15 and TRBJ2-3; D might be TRBD2 (5 bases). What was sequenced was peripheral blood. CDR3 DNA: TGTGCCACCAGCAGAGTAGCAGCGGCCACAGATACGCAGTATTTT. It yields the protein CATSRVAAATDTQYF.